This TCR beta chain comes out of a study of T cell responses to AZD1222 COVID-19 vaccine. Germline loops: CDR1 SGHRS, CDR2 YFSETQ. The germline V and J ends were trimmed by 7 bases and 6 bases, with 14 bases remaining between them. This CDR3 region has 14 residues. Study findings and constraints: Baseline antibody screening turned up just a handful of seropositive AZD1222 recipients. Repertoires were sampled only after the peak T cell response. The sample set comprised mostly white British donors with more females, and clonal diversity was possibly underestimated.

Profiled with immunoSEQ multiplex PCR; TCRdb holds only in-frame clones, not every one. The sample has 250,000 to 300,000 clones, 94% seen once. Worth noting for this clone: Its target is not known.

The clonotype was recovered from an adult who received the AZD1222 COVID-19 vaccine. The sample here was peripheral blood, taken 28 days after the second AZD1222 dose. The chain has TRBV5-1 and TRBJ1-6; possible D gene TRBD1, 5 bases. CDR3 residues: CASSAGTLNSPLHF. CDR3 in DNA: TGCGCCAGCTCAGCCGGGACTCTTAATTCACCCCTCCACTTT.